These 32 T cell receptor beta chains came from one sample sequenced in a study of blood T cell repertoires in COVID-19. Profiled with immunoSEQ multiplex PCR; TCRdb holds only in-frame clones, not every one. Of 200,000 or so clones in the sample, approximately 79% were seen once. The source material was peripheral blood. These receptors were taken from a man aged 60-69 years with active or convalescent COVID-19.

The rearrangement joins TRBV7-8 to TRBJ2-7; D is perhaps TRBD2 (6 bases). Germline assignment: CDR1 SGHVS and CDR2 FQNEAQ. CDR3 length: 14 amino acids. V was cut by 9 bases and J by 3 bases, with 18 bases left in between. The CDR3: CASRSGVRNYEQYF. In DNA, the CDR3 is TGTGCCAGTCGCTCGGGGGTTCGGAACTACGAGCAGTACTTC.

The CDR3 here is CASSFSGTSAQGQYF. The CDR3 coding sequence is TGTGCCAGCAGCTTCTCCGGGACTTCCGCACAAGGGCAGTATTTT. J is TRBJ2-3 and V is TRBV7-3; D is perhaps TRBD2 (6 bases). The length of the CDR3 is 15 residues. Trimming left V 3 bases short and J 11 bases short, with 21 bases between. Germline values: CDR1 SGHTA, CDR2 FQGTGA.

This clone occurred a few times. J is TRBJ1-1 and V is TRBV6-5; D remains unclear. Germline CDR1 reads MNHEY; CDR2 reads SVGAGI. The CDR3 is 15 residues long. V was shortened by 8 bases and J by 3 bases, with 19 bases between the two germline ends. CDR3 bases: TGTGCCAGCTCAGTTGCCCTCCCGGGAGACACTGAAGCTTTCTTT. It yields the protein CASSVALPGDTEAFF.

The chain is built from TRBV14 and TRBJ2-7, with 10 positions matching TRBD2. Looked up from germline, CDR1 is SGHDN and CDR2 is FVKESK. This CDR3 contains 18 residues. V trimming: 0 bases; J trimming: 4 bases; junction bases outside the gene matches: 12. The CDR3 sequence: CASSQDYRLAGEGYEQYF. The CDR3 nucleotides are TGTGCCAGCAGCCAAGATTATCGGCTAGCGGGAGAGGGGTACGAGCAGTACTTC.

This clone was seen more than once but under ten times. The chain is built from TRBV4-2 and TRBJ1-5; the D gene is possibly TRBD1 (5 bases). The CDR3 extends over 16 amino acids. Germline assignment: CDR1 LGHNA and CDR2 YNFKEQ. The CDR3 region has the DNA TGTGCGCCGCCCCCCGACAGAATAGTCAGCAATCAGCCCCAGCATTTT. Amino acid sequence: CAPPPDRIVSNQPQHF.

This chain joins TRBV11-2 and TRBJ2-7; no clear D gene. The CDR3 spans 15 residues. Germline loops: CDR1 SGHAT, CDR2 FQNNGV. V lost 0 bases and J 4 bases, leaving 13 bases between the germline ends. CDR3 loop: CASSLDLIRTYEQYF. The CDR3, as DNA: TGTGCCAGCAGCTTAGATCTGATCCGTACTTACGAGCAGTACTTC.

The V call is TRBV29-1, the J call TRBJ2-1, with D perhaps matching TRBD2 (6 bases). Germline loops: CDR1 SQVTM, CDR2 ANQGSEA. Trimming left V 7 bases short and J 5 bases short, with 27 bases between. The CDR3 consists of 17 residues. CDR3 residues: CSAQRTSGLQINNEQFF. The CDR3 coding sequence is TGCAGCGCCCAGAGGACGTCGGGACTCCAAATTAACAATGAGCAGTTCTTC.

Only a few counts were recorded for this clone. The chain joins TRBV11-3 to TRBJ2-5, with D possibly TRBD1 on 8 matching bases. The CDR3 is made up of 15 amino acids. Germline lookup yields CDR1 SGHNT and CDR2 YENEEA. The V end was cut by 5 bases, the J end by 4 bases, with 17 bases between. The CDR3 region is CASSTSTGEGETQYF. The CDR3 nucleotides are TGTGCCAGCAGCACTTCGACAGGGGAGGGAGAGACCCAGTACTTC.

V gene TRBV5-1 combines with J gene TRBJ2-3, with D tentatively TRBD1 (5 bases). In germline, CDR1 is SGHRS, CDR2 YFSETQ. Trimming shortened V by 7 bases and J by 3 bases, and 15 bases separated the two germline ends. The CDR3 is 14 residues long. CDR3: CASSRKGLTDTQYF. DNA of the CDR3: TGCGCCAGCTCCCGGAAGGGGTTGACAGATACGCAGTATTTT.

Written as DNA, the CDR3 is TGTGCCAGCAGCTTAACGGGGACTACTGGTCATGAGCAGTTCTTC. Amino acid sequence: CASSLTGTTGHEQFF. The rearrangement joins TRBV7-3 to TRBJ2-1, with TRBD2 identical over 7 bases. Germline V gene lookup returns CDR1 SGHTA and CDR2 FQGTGA. The CDR3 spans 15 residues. J lost 8 bases, V lost 0 bases, and 7 bases had no gene match. Supplemented by reference TRBV7-3 and TRBJ2-1, the full variable domain reads GAGVSQTPSNKVTEKGKYVELRCDPISGHTALYWYRQSLGQGPEFLIYFQGTGAADDSGLPNDRFFAVRPEGSVSTLKIQRTERGDSAVYLCASSLTGTTGHEQFFGPGTRLTVL.

The rearrangement links TRBV7-9 to TRBJ2-3; tentative D call: TRBD2 (5 bases). V was cut by 5 bases and J by 0 bases, with 9 bases left in between. Germline lookup yields CDR1 SEHNR and CDR2 FQNEAQ (reference sequence). The CDR3 covers 14 residues. The CDR3 protein is CASSIGLSTDTQYF. CDR3 bases: TGTGCCAGCAGCATAGGACTGAGCACAGATACGCAGTATTTT.

The CDR3 bases are TGTGCCAGCAGCTTAGCGGGTAGCGGGAGTTACTATGAGCAGTTCTTC. Translated: CASSLAGSGSYYEQFF. V usage is TRBV7-9 and J usage is TRBJ2-1; 9 nucleotides align to TRBD2. In germline, CDR1 is SEHNR, CDR2 FQNEAQ (reference sequence). Trimming took 0 bases from V and 8 from J; bases not matched to a gene: 8. The CDR3 loop spans 16 amino acids.

This clone was found once. The chain links TRBV7-9 to TRBJ2-1; TRBD1 aligns across 7 bases. CDR1 is SEHNR, CDR2 FQNEAQ, per germline (reference sequence). V lost 2 bases to trimming and J lost 8 bases; unmatched junction nucleotides: 9. The CDR3 has 15 amino acids. CDR3 nucleotide sequence: TGTGCCAGCAGCTTACCCCGCAGGGGGTTGGATGAGCAGTTCTTC. Its translation: CASSLPRRGLDEQFF.

Only a few counts were recorded for this clone. Other DNA sequences in this sample translate to the same CDR3. This chain joins TRBV2 and TRBJ2-1; 9 bases fit TRBD2. CDR3 size: 15 residues. Trimming at V came to 1 base and at J to 4 bases, leaving 2 bases not matched to a gene. CDR1 and CDR2 (germline): SNHLY, FYNNEI. CDR3 protein: CASSEGLAGYNEQFF. The CDR3, as DNA: TGTGCCAGCAGTGAAGGGCTAGCGGGGTACAATGAGCAGTTCTTC.

The CDR3 bases are TGTGCCAGCGAACAGGGAGGGTCAGATACGCAGTATTTT. Its protein is CASEQGGSDTQYF. The chain couples TRBV28 to TRBJ2-3, with D tentatively TRBD2 (7 bases). This CDR3 comprises 13 residues. V was pared by 8 bases and J by 4 bases, with 13 bases between. Germline values: CDR1 MDHEN, CDR2 SYDVKM. Together with reference TRBV28 and TRBJ2-3, the CDR3 gives the full variable domain: DVKVTQSSRYLVKRTGEKVFLECVQDMDHENMFWYRQDPGLGLRLIYFSYDVKMKEKGDIPEGYSVSREKKERFSLILESASTNQTSMYLCASEQGGSDTQYFGPGTRLTVL.

The chain couples TRBV7-9 to TRBJ1-5; 9 nucleotides match TRBD1. The ends lost 1 base at V and 6 bases at J; junction bases unmatched: 1. This CDR3 region has 14 residues. CDR1 is SEHNR and CDR2 is FQNEAQ in the germline V gene (reference sequence). The CDR3 DNA is TGTGCCAGCAGCTTAGGACAGGGGGTTCAGCCCCAGCATTTT. This encodes CASSLGQGVQPQHF.

This clone was found a few times. The gene calls are TRBV28 and TRBJ1-2, with TRBD1 identical over 8 bases. The CDR3 spans 14 residues. Germline assignment: CDR1 MDHEN and CDR2 SYDVKM. V lost 5 bases to trimming and J lost 4 bases; unmatched junction nucleotides: 6. CDR3: CASSPGGASYGYTF. The CDR3 DNA reads TGTGCCAGCAGTCCAGGGGGCGCGAGCTATGGCTACACCTTC.

This chain joins TRBV6-5 and TRBJ2-3, with TRBD1 identical over 11 bases. V lost 6 bases to trimming and J lost 9 bases; unmatched junction nucleotides: 8. The CDR3 sequence is 14 residues long. Germline CDR1 MNHEY, CDR2 SVGAGI. The DNA for the CDR3 is TGTGCCAGCAGCCTGGGACAGGGGGTCTCCACGCAGTATTTT. As protein: CASSLGQGVSTQYF.

Relative to its sample, this clone is medium-sized. The chain combines TRBV28 with TRBJ1-2; tentatively, D is TRBD1 (5 bases). Germline CDR1 and CDR2: MDHEN and SYDVKM. The CDR3 runs 15 residues. The V end lost 7 bases, the J end lost 4 bases, and 19 bases lay between the germline ends. CDR3 amino acids: CASTGTSGRAYGYTF. In DNA form, the CDR3 reads TGTGCCAGCACCGGTACCTCAGGGAGGGCCTATGGCTACACCTTC.

In DNA form, the CDR3 reads TGTGCCAGCAGACAACTAGCGGGAGGTTTGGGTGAGCAGTACTTC. Translating gives CASRQLAGGLGEQYF. The chain has TRBV27 and TRBJ2-7, with 12 bases identical to TRBD2. This CDR3 has 15 amino acids. V was pared by 6 bases and J by 7 bases, with 10 bases of the junction left unmatched. CDR1 is MNHEY and CDR2 is SMNVEV in the germline V gene (reference sequence).

The chain recombines TRBV5-1 with TRBJ1-4, with TRBD1 as a possible D gene (6 bases). Trimming left V 0 bases short and J 0 bases short, with 15 bases between. The germline V gene has CDR1 SGHRS and CDR2 YFSETQ. The CDR3 loop spans 18 amino acids. CDR3 amino acids: CASSLDTDRTATNEKLFF. Written as DNA, the CDR3 is TGCGCCAGCAGCTTGGACACGGACAGAACTGCAACTAATGAAAAACTGTTTTTT.

The chain links TRBV28 to TRBJ1-2; D uncertain. Trimming cost V 6 bases and J 1 base, with 15 bases left between them. There are 15 residues in the CDR3. The germline CDR1 and CDR2 sequences are MDHEN and SYDVKM. This CDR3 reads CASSPITEYNYGYTF. The CDR3 DNA is TGTGCCAGCAGCCCCATAACAGAATATAACTATGGCTACACCTTC.

V is TRBV4-3 and J is TRBJ2-6, with unresolved D. The germline V and J ends were trimmed by 0 bases and 3 bases, with 15 bases remaining between them. The CDR3 runs 18 residues. Germline V lookup: CDR1 LGHNA, CDR2 YSLEER. CDR3 sequence: CASSQDPRKHGGANVLTF. The CDR3 nucleotides read TGCGCCAGCAGCCAAGACCCGAGGAAGCATGGTGGGGCCAACGTCCTGACTTTC.

The chain employs TRBV11-2 and TRBJ2-7; 13 positions match TRBD2. J was trimmed by 4 bases and V by 6 bases; bases with no gene match: 6. The germline gives CDR1 SGHAT, CDR2 FQNNGV. This CDR3 has 15 residues. CDR3 region: CASRSGLAGVYEQYF. The CDR3 DNA is TGTGCCAGCAGATCAGGACTAGCGGGAGTTTACGAGCAGTACTTC.

The chain combines TRBV2 with TRBJ2-7; D is unresolved. The CDR3 consists of 13 residues. Trimming cost V 3 bases and J 3 bases, with 9 bases left between them. CDR1 SNHLY and CDR2 FYNNEI come from the germline V gene. CDR3 sequence: CASSDPGNYEQYF. The CDR3 DNA follows: TGTGCCAGCAGTGATCCAGGCAACTACGAGCAGTACTTC. Complete variable domain (other parts from reference TRBV2 and TRBJ2-7): EPEVTQTPSHQVTQMGQEVILRCVPISNHLYFYWYRQILGQKVEFLVSFYNNEISEKSEIFDDQFSVERPDGSNFTLKIRSTKLEDSAMYFCASSDPGNYEQYFGPGTRLTVT.

The chain links TRBV9 to TRBJ1-1; tentatively, D is TRBD1 (5 bases). Germline V gene data show CDR1 as SGDLS and CDR2 as YYNGEE. There are 14 residues in the CDR3. Trimming left V 0 bases short and J 4 bases short, with 10 bases between. In nucleotides, the CDR3 is TGTGCCAGCAGCGTAGCAGGGTCGAGCACTGAAGCTTTCTTT. Translating gives CASSVAGSSTEAFF. Using reference TRBV9 and TRBJ1-1 for the parts outside the CDR3, the full variable domain is DSGVTQTPKHLITATGQRVTLRCSPRSGDLSVYWYQQSLDQGLQFLIQYYNGEERAKGNILERFSAQQFPDLHSELNLSSLELGDSALYFCASSVAGSSTEAFFGQGTRLTVV.

V usage is TRBV27 and J usage is TRBJ2-7, with D possibly TRBD2 on 5 matching bases. CDR3 length: 16 residues. V shed 6 bases and J shed 0 bases, with 18 bases lying between them. CDR1 and CDR2 (germline): MNHEY, SMNVEV (reference sequence). The CDR3 here is CASSRTPPRDSYEQYF. CDR3 nucleotide sequence: TGTGCCAGCAGCCGAACCCCACCCCGGGACTCCTACGAGCAGTACTTC.

This chain uses TRBV7-3 with TRBJ1-1; weak D call: TRBD1 (5 bases). The CDR3 is 15 amino acids. CDR1 and CDR2 from the germline V gene are SGHTA and FQGTGA. The V and J ends lost 4 bases and 2 bases respectively, with 14 bases between them. CDR3 DNA: TGTGCCAGCAGCTCGGAGGGGCAGAGAAACACTGAAGCTTTCTTT. It encodes CASSSEGQRNTEAFF.

The CDR3, as DNA: TGTGCCAGCAGTGAATTCCGGGAGGCCGGGGAGCTGTTTTTT. It encodes CASSEFREAGELFF. The J gene is TRBJ2-2, the V gene TRBV6-4, with 7 nucleotides matching TRBD2. V was pared by 3 bases and J by 6 bases, with 4 bases of the junction left unmatched. Germline CDR1 is MRHNA and CDR2 is SNTAGT. The CDR3 contains 14 residues.

The V gene is TRBV7-2, the J gene TRBJ1-4; D perhaps matches TRBD1 (5 bases). Germline CDR1 and CDR2: SGHTA and FQGNSA. Trimming took 3 bases from V and 4 from J, leaving 9 bases between them. The CDR3 extends over 14 amino acids. In DNA form, the CDR3 reads TGTGCCAGCAGCTTTGGGACTTATAATGAAAAACTGTTTTTT. Translating gives CASSFGTYNEKLFF.

This clone was counted once. The chain links TRBV25-1 to TRBJ1-2; no definite D call. Germline CDR1 MGHDK, CDR2 SYGVNS. The CDR3 covers 14 residues. V lost 5 bases and J 2 bases, leaving 12 bases between the germline ends. The CDR3 DNA reads TGTGCCAGCAGTACCCTGGGAGGGAACTATGGCTACACCTTC. Residues: CASSTLGGNYGYTF.

This sequence joins TRBV6-5 and TRBJ1-2; 7 bases map to TRBD1. V trimming: 2 bases; J trimming: 5 bases; junction bases outside the gene matches: 5. Per germline, CDR1 MNHEY and CDR2 SVGAGI. CDR3 length: 14 amino acids. The CDR3 nucleotides read TGTGCCAGCAGTTACGGCAGGGGGGAGTATGGCTACACCTTC. This translates into CASSYGRGEYGYTF.